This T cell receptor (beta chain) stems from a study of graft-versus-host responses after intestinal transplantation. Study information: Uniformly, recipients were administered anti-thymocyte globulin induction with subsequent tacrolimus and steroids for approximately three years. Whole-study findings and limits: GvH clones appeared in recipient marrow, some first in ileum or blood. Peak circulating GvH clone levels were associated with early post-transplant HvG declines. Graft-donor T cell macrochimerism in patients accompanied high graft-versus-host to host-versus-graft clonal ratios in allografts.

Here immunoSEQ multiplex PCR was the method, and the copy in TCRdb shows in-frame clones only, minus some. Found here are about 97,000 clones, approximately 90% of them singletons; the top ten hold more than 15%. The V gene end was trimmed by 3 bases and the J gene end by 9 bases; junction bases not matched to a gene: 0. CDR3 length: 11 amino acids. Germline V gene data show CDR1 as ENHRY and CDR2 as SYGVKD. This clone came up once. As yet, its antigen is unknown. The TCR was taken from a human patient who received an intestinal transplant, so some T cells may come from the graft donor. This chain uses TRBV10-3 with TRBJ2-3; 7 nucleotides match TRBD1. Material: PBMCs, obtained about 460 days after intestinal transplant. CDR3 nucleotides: TGTGCCATCAGTGAACAGGGGACGCAGTATTTT. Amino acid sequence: CAISEQGTQYF.